This TCR beta chain is drawn from a study of blood T cell repertoires in COVID-19. Looking at the study overall: The United States, Italy and Spain provided the acute and convalescent COVID-19 samples.

The CDR3 is 14 amino acids. Per germline, CDR1 SQVTM and CDR2 ANQGSEA. V lost 1 base to trimming and J lost 5 bases; unmatched junction nucleotides: 5. The authors' processing: Amplification of reference gene primers provided the estimated nucleated cell counts. This table comes from immunoSEQ multiplex PCR, and its TCRdb copy is limited to in-frame clones, with some not included. Clone size and V and J calls were adopted from that table, with D and trimming inferred from the DNA. The sample lists about 130,000 clones, roughly 69% seen once, with approximately 2% in the top ten. Sample: peripheral blood. The source of this sequence is a woman in her seventies with acute or convalescent COVID-19. The V and J genes are TRBV29-1 and TRBJ2-1, with 7 bases fitting TRBD1. The CDR3 reads CSVEGDSLNNEQFF. The CDR3, as DNA: TGCAGCGTTGAAGGGGACAGCCTCAACAATGAGCAGTTCTTC.